One and the same sample provided the 25 T cell receptor beta chains below, sequenced in a study of metastatic and nonmetastatic thyroid tumors. Each patient went into thyroid surgery without having received any treatment. TCRdb redid the clone calls on the PCR reads using MiXCR. In the table there are roughly 55,000 clones, around 15% of which are singletons. Sequenced sample: blood. These receptors came from a male donor with papillary thyroid cancer or a benign thyroid nodule (not recorded which). Some clones in this sample may be carry-over from other donors' samples.

This clone was seen at least ten times. The chain carries TRBV3-1 and TRBJ2-1; 12 positions match TRBD2. The germline CDR1 and CDR2 sequences are LGHDT and YNNKEL (reference sequence). The CDR3 length is 16 residues. V lost 1 base and J lost 5; bases outside the gene matches: 3. CDR3 in amino acids: CASSQVRTSGDNEQFF. CDR3 bases: TGTGCCAGCAGCCAAGTTAGGACTAGCGGGGACAATGAGCAGTTCTTC.

Ten or more counts support this clone. J is TRBJ2-3 and V is TRBV4-1; D might be TRBD2 (5 bases). V was trimmed by 1 base and J by 4 bases, leaving 9 bases between them. Germline assignment: CDR1 MGHRA and CDR2 YSYEKL. The CDR3 sequence is 14 residues long. The CDR3 is CASSQASRADTQYF. Here the CDR3 DNA reads TGCGCCAGCAGCCAAGCTTCGAGGGCAGATACGCAGTATTTT.

This clone appeared many times. The CDR3 spells CASSIWRGLYNQPQHF. CDR3 sequence (DNA): TGTGCCAGTAGTATCTGGCGGGGACTGTACAATCAGCCCCAGCATTTT. V gene TRBV19 combines with J gene TRBJ1-5; TRBD1 is a possible D gene (5 bases). V gave up 3 bases and J gave up 3 bases, with 15 bases separating them. CDR1 and CDR2 (germline): LNHDA, SQIVND (reference sequence). The CDR3 extends over 16 amino acids. The full variable domain, its missing parts supplied by reference TRBV19 and TRBJ1-5, is DGGITQSPKYLFRKEGQNVTLSCEQNLNHDAMYWYRQDPGQGLRLIYYSQIVNDFQKGDIAEGYSVSREKKESFPLTVTSAQKNPTAFYLCASSIWRGLYNQPQHFGDGTRLSIL.

This rearrangement joins TRBV9 to TRBJ1-5; D is uncertain. From germline, CDR1 is SGDLS and CDR2 YYNGEE. V was shortened by 2 bases and J by 5 bases, with 11 bases between the two germline ends. The length of the CDR3 is 14 residues. For the CDR3, the DNA is TGTGCCAGCAGCGTTAATTGGGAAGATCAGCCCCAGCATTTT. Protein: CASSVNWEDQPQHF. The whole variable domain, filled in from reference TRBV9 and TRBJ1-5, reads DSGVTQTPKHLITATGQRVTLRCSPRSGDLSVYWYQQSLDQGLQFLIQYYNGEERAKGNILERFSAQQFPDLHSELNLSSLELGDSALYFCASSVNWEDQPQHFGDGTRLSIL.

This clone has at least ten counts. The chain links TRBV13 to TRBJ1-1; 9 nucleotides line up with TRBD1. Germline V gives CDR1 PRHDT, CDR2 FYEKMQ (reference sequence). V lost 6 bases, J lost 1 base, and 9 bases stayed unmatched. CDR3 size: 16 residues. This CDR3 is CASRTGQGDGNTEAFF. As DNA, the CDR3 is TGTGCCAGCAGAACGGGACAGGGTGATGGGAACACTGAAGCTTTCTTT.

The chain combines TRBV5-6 with TRBJ2-5, with 8 positions matching TRBD1. The CDR3 is 18 residues long. Trimming removed 1 base from V and 4 bases from J; junction bases left unmatched: 15. Germline V CDR1 and CDR2: SGHDT, YYEEEE. In nucleotides, the CDR3 is TGTGCCAGCAGCTTGAGACTGGGGACAGGACCTGAGATAGAGACCCAGTACTTC. It is translated as CASSLRLGTGPEIETQYF.

This clone was detected many times. This chain uses TRBV6-1 with TRBJ2-3; 10 bases agree with TRBD2. This CDR3 spans 16 amino acids. In germline, CDR1 is MNHNS, CDR2 SASEGT. J was trimmed by 2 bases and V by 3 bases; bases with no gene match: 5. The CDR3 loop reads CASSEGSGGATDTQYF. The CDR3 bases are TGTGCCAGCAGTGAGGGGAGCGGGGGGGCCACAGATACGCAGTATTTT.

This clone was seen many times. The rearrangement links TRBV7-9 to TRBJ1-2, with no clear D. The V end was cut by 5 bases, the J end by 2 bases, with 6 bases between. CDR1 is SEHNR and CDR2 is FQNEAQ in the germline V gene (reference sequence). The CDR3 loop spans 12 amino acids. The CDR3 spells CASSPGNYGYTF. CDR3 DNA: TGTGCCAGCAGCCCAGGAAACTATGGCTACACCTTC.

This clone has only a few counts. A single base separates this from a much larger clone, so it may be a read error. Other nucleotide sequences from this sample produce the same CDR3. The genes are TRBV16 and TRBJ2-7; no clear D gene. The length of the CDR3 is 17 residues. Germline loops: CDR1 KGHSY, CDR2 FQNENV. Trimming took 7 bases from V and 7 from J, leaving 29 bases between them. Here the CDR3 DNA reads TGTGCCAGCACCCCATTCATAGCCTCTTTGGGCCTCGGAGAGCAGTACTTC. Protein: CASTPFIASLGLGEQYF.

This clone was seen at least ten times. The V call is TRBV24-1, the J call TRBJ2-7; D is undetermined. Germline V lookup: CDR1 KGHDR, CDR2 SFDVKD. This CDR3 spans 13 amino acids. Trimming pared 4 bases from V and 7 bases from J, leaving 13 bases between. CDR3 coding DNA: TGTGCCACCAGTGACCCGGTGGTTGGGGAGCAGTACTTC. Translating it yields CATSDPVVGEQYF.

This clone has a count of ten or more. The CDR3 DNA follows: TGTGCCAGCAGTTTCCTTCAGAAGGGCGCCACCACCGGGGAGCTGTTTTTT. Protein product: CASSFLQKGATTGELFF. This chain connects TRBV28 to TRBJ2-2; D gene ambiguous. V lost 3 bases and J lost 4, with 18 bases in between. CDR1 and CDR2 (germline): MDHEN, SYDVKM. CDR3 length: 17 amino acids.

As concerns this clone: One junction end disagrees with the germline gene, perhaps due to a read error. The gene calls are TRBV7-8 and TRBJ2-2, with TRBD1 matching over 9 bases. CDR3 length: 17 residues. CDR1 is SGHVS, CDR2 FQNEAQ, per germline. In DNA form, the CDR3 reads TGTGCCAGCAGCTTAGCGATCACAGGGGGCTACACCTGGGAGCTGTTTTTT. Its translation: CASSLAITGGYTWELFF.

The table lists this clone with many counts. The V call is TRBV6-1, the J call TRBJ2-1; 12 bases agree with TRBD2. The germline gives CDR1 MNHNS, CDR2 SASEGT. V was pared by 0 bases and J by 6 bases, with 3 bases of the junction left unmatched. This CDR3 has 16 amino acids. The CDR3 DNA follows: TGTGCCAGCAGTGAAGCGCGACTAGCGGGAGCCAATGAGCAGTTCTTC. Translating it yields CASSEARLAGANEQFF.

With regard to this clone: One base away lies a much larger clone, so this may be a sequencing read error. The chain employs TRBV7-6 and TRBJ2-5, with no clear D. V lost 5 bases and J lost 1, with 11 bases in between. The CDR3 sequence is 14 residues long. Germline CDR1 and CDR2: SGHVS and FNYEAQ. CDR3 sequence: CASSKDVRQETQYF. The CDR3 DNA follows: TGTGCCAGCAGCAAGGACGTCCGCCAAGAGACCCAGTACTTC.

Many counts were recorded for this clone. This specimen includes other DNA sequences encoding the same CDR3. This chain joins TRBV5-4 and TRBJ2-7; 7 bases fit TRBD2. Looked up from germline, CDR1 is SGHNT and CDR2 is YYREEE (reference sequence). Trimming took 0 bases from V and 3 from J; bases not matched to a gene: 6. The CDR3 spans 15 residues. The CDR3 nucleotides read TGTGCCAGCAGCTTGGGGGAGGGGAATGGCTACGAGCAGTACTTC. Translation: CASSLGEGNGYEQYF.

As regards this clone: This sequence may be a read error, since a much larger clone differs from it by one base. The chain couples TRBV4-3 to TRBJ1-2, with D possibly matching TRBD1 (5 bases). With 5 bases removed from V and 8 bases from J, the gap between germline ends came to 21 bases. The CDR3 loop spans 15 amino acids. Germline V lookup: CDR1 LGHNA, CDR2 YSLEER. In DNA form, the CDR3 reads TGCGCCAGCAGCACCCCAAAGGAGGGGCCAAGAGGCTACACCTTC. This gives the protein CASSTPKEGPRGYTF.

This clone occurred many times. The chain links TRBV12-3 or TRBV12-4 to TRBJ2-5; 9 nucleotides match TRBD2. Trimming cost V 5 bases and J 4 bases; bases outside gene matches: 14. The CDR3 is 17 amino acids. CDR3 in amino acids: CASSLGVSGSLGETQYF. The CDR3 DNA is TGTGCCAGCAGTCTTGGGGTTAGCGGGAGCCTTGGAGAGACCCAGTACTTC.

The CDR3 here is CATSRGRRARRSLAKNIQYF. As DNA, the CDR3 is TGTGCCACCAGCAGGGGGCGTAGGGCACGAAGGTCTCTAGCCAAAAACATTCAGTACTTC. V is TRBV15 and J is TRBJ2-4; perhaps TRBD1 as D (5 bases). This CDR3 has 20 residues. CDR1 is LNHNV and CDR2 is YYDKDF in the germline V gene (reference sequence). V was trimmed by 3 bases and J by 0 bases, leaving 24 bases between them.

The V gene is TRBV18, the J gene TRBJ1-2; perhaps TRBD1 as D (5 bases). Per the germline V gene, CDR1 is KGHSH and CDR2 is LQKENI. CDR3 size: 12 residues. Trimming stripped 6 bases from V and 6 bases from J, with 11 bases between. The DNA of the CDR3 is TGTGCCAGCTCCCCGTCGGGGGATGGCTACACCTTC. Its protein is CASSPSGDGYTF.

At least ten counts were recorded for this clone. The chain links TRBV6-1 to TRBJ2-2; the match to TRBD2 covers 8 bases. V lost 9 bases, J lost 3 bases, and 3 bases stayed unmatched. Germline CDR1 MNHNS, CDR2 SASEGT. The CDR3 consists of 13 residues. For the CDR3, the DNA is TGTGCCAGTTATAGCGGGGACACCGGGGAGCTGTTTTTT. Its protein product is CASYSGDTGELFF.

This clone was detected ten times or more. The chain uses TRBV28 and TRBJ1-6, with a possible D match to TRBD1 (6 bases). This CDR3 region has 14 residues. V lost 6 bases and J lost 9, with 15 bases in between. In germline, CDR1 is MDHEN, CDR2 SYDVKM. The CDR3 loop is CASRNRALSSPLHF. The CDR3 DNA sequence: TGTGCCAGCAGAAACAGGGCTCTTTCTTCACCCCTCCACTTT.

This clone occurred many times. The sample has other DNA sequences that encode this CDR3 too. This chain links TRBV20-1 with TRBJ2-1; TRBD2 matches at 8 bases. The CDR3 extends over 16 amino acids. The germline V gene encodes CDR1 DFQATT and CDR2 SNEGSKA (reference sequence). The J segment lost 2 bases and the V segment lost 2 bases, leaving 8 bases of the junction unmatched. CDR3 DNA: TGCAGTGCTAGACTCGCCAGCGGGAGAACCTACAATGAGCAGTTCTTC. This gives the protein CSARLASGRTYNEQFF.

This clone was detected ten times or more. V and J are TRBV4-2 and TRBJ1-4; 10 bases are shared with TRBD1. The V and J ends lost 0 bases and 8 bases, in that order; junction bases with no gene match: 6. Per germline, CDR1 LGHNA and CDR2 YNFKEQ. CDR3 size: 16 residues. The CDR3 nucleotides read TGTGCCAGCAGCCAAGATATGGGACAGGGGAGGGAAAAACTGTTTTTT. This encodes CASSQDMGQGREKLFF.

This clone was observed a handful of times. The junction departs from germline at one end; a sequencing error may be responsible. The rearrangement joins TRBV15 to TRBJ2-5, with 8 bases aligning to TRBD2. Germline values: CDR1 LNHNV, CDR2 YYDKDF (reference sequence). CDR3 length: 15 amino acids. The CDR3 sequence is CASSRPGLARETQYF. The CDR3 coding sequence is TGTGCCAGCAGCAGGCCTGGACTAGCTCGAGAGACCCAGTACTTC.

The chain is built from TRBV4-3 and TRBJ1-2; weak D call: TRBD1 (5 bases). The germline V gene has CDR1 LGHNA and CDR2 YSLEER. The CDR3 spans 14 residues. The germline V and J ends were trimmed by 0 bases and 13 bases, with 18 bases remaining between them. In DNA form, the CDR3 reads TGCGCCAGCAGCCAAGATGACGGGACCGCGCCCTGCACCTTC. Amino acid sequence: CASSQDDGTAPCTF.